What follows are 12 T cell receptor beta chains derived from one specimen sequenced in a study of chemoradiotherapy in HPV16-positive cancers. Assay: immunoSEQ multiplex PCR; the TCRdb copy retains only in-frame clones and omits some. The table includes around 13,000 clones, about 80% detected once. Sampling was conducted from a patient who underwent chemoradiotherapy. All receptors derive from a human donor with HPV-associated anogenital cancer.

This clone was found a few times. The rearrangement uses TRBV6-5 and TRBJ1-1; maybe TRBD1 (6 bases). Germline-derived CDR1 and CDR2 are MNHEY and SVGAGI. This CDR3 has 14 amino acids. V was clipped by 6 bases and J by 0 bases, with 11 bases between them. Here the CDR3 reads CASSRQAMNTEAFF. For the CDR3, the DNA is TGTGCCAGCAGCCGACAGGCGATGAACACTGAAGCTTTCTTT.

This clone was seen a handful of times. This sequence joins TRBV4-3 and TRBJ1-6; D gene uncertain. The CDR3 consists of 14 residues. The germline V gene encodes CDR1 LGHNA and CDR2 YSLEER. The ends were cut back, 0 bases at V and 7 bases at J, with 7 bases in the middle. DNA for the CDR3: TGCGCCAGCAGCCAAGACAGGTTGAATTCACCCCTCCACTTT. Its protein product is CASSQDRLNSPLHF.

This chain uses TRBV4-1 with TRBJ2-2, with D hard to call. Germline V gene lookup returns CDR1 MGHRA and CDR2 YSYEKL. V lost 3 bases, J lost 6 bases, and 11 bases lay in between. The length of the CDR3 is 14 residues. CDR3 residues: CASSHVSESGELFF. The CDR3 DNA reads TGCGCCAGCAGCCATGTTTCGGAGTCCGGGGAGCTGTTTTTT.

The chain carries TRBV7-3 and TRBJ2-3, with no clear D. CDR3 length equals 13 residues. Germline-derived CDR1 and CDR2 are SGHTA and FQGTGA. The V end lost 0 bases, the J end lost 8 bases, and 9 bases lay between the germline ends. The CDR3 sequence: CASSLTATGTQYF. The CDR3 bases are TGTGCCAGCAGCTTAACCGCTACTGGTACGCAGTATTTT.

The chain has TRBV2 and TRBJ2-3, with 9 bases fitting TRBD2. Unmatched junction bases numbered 9, after V lost 8 bases and J lost 6 bases. In germline, CDR1 is SNHLY, CDR2 FYNNEI. The CDR3 totals 14 residues. This CDR3 reads CASSPGRGGDTQYF. The DNA of the CDR3 is TGTGCCAGCTCTCCCGGGCGGGGGGGGGATACGCAGTATTTT.

J is TRBJ2-2 and V is TRBV25-1, with a weak D call TRBD1 (5 bases). The CDR3 extends over 16 amino acids. V lost 6 bases to trimming and J lost 1 base, with 15 bases between them. Germline V gives CDR1 MGHDK, CDR2 SYGVNS. The CDR3 region is CASSALHRKNTGELFF. CDR3 nucleotide sequence: TGTGCCAGCAGCGCACTACACAGGAAGAACACCGGGGAGCTGTTTTTT.

The chain has TRBV5-4 and TRBJ1-2; TRBD1 aligns across 7 bases. V lost 4 bases and J lost 0; bases outside the gene matches: 3. This CDR3 spans 14 amino acids. CDR1 and CDR2 (germline): SGHNT, YYREEE (reference sequence). This chain's CDR3 is CASSRDRANYGYTF. In nucleotides, the CDR3 is TGTGCCAGCAGCCGGGACAGAGCTAACTATGGCTACACCTTC.

For the CDR3, the DNA is TGTGCCATCAGTGATGGTTACAATGAGCAGTTCTTC. Its translation: CAISDGYNEQFF. This chain links TRBV10-3 with TRBJ2-1; D is undetermined. The CDR3 contains 12 residues. The ends were cut back, 3 bases at V and 4 bases at J, with 4 bases in the middle. CDR1 is ENHRY, CDR2 SYGVKD, per germline.

This clone was counted only a few times. The rearrangement uses TRBV16 and TRBJ1-1, with a weak D call TRBD1 (5 bases). Germline values: CDR1 KGHSY, CDR2 FQNENV. This CDR3 region has 14 residues. Deletions cut 3 bases from V and 6 bases from J, with 14 bases between. The CDR3 bases are TGTGCCAGCAGCCACGGGACGAGAGTTTCTGAAGCTTTCTTT. Its translation is CASSHGTRVSEAFF.

In DNA form, the CDR3 reads TGCAGCGTTGCCGGGACAGGGAACCGATACGAGCAGTACTTC. Translating gives CSVAGTGNRYEQYF. The chain combines TRBV29-1 with TRBJ2-7; 9 bases fit TRBD1. The CDR3 is 14 residues long. The V gene end was trimmed by 4 bases and the J gene end by 4 bases; junction bases not matched to a gene: 8. Germline V gene sequence: CDR1 SQVTM, CDR2 ANQGSEA.

The chain combines TRBV19 with TRBJ2-5; perhaps TRBD1 as D (6 bases). The V end was cut by 1 base, the J end by 2 bases, with 11 bases between. Germline assignment: CDR1 LNHDA and CDR2 SQIVND (reference sequence). CDR3 size: 15 residues. The CDR3 coding sequence is TGTGCCAGTAGTATAGTGGGGACACCACAAGAGACCCAGTACTTC. Its translation is CASSIVGTPQETQYF.

This clone came up once. This chain uses TRBV27 with TRBJ1-2, with a weak D call TRBD1 (5 bases). The CDR3 covers 12 residues. CDR1 is MNHEY, CDR2 SMNVEV, per germline (reference sequence). V shed 8 bases and J shed 8 bases, with 15 bases lying between them. DNA for the CDR3: TGTGCCAGCTGGGGCCTACCACGGGGCTACACCTTC. Its protein is CASWGLPRGYTF.